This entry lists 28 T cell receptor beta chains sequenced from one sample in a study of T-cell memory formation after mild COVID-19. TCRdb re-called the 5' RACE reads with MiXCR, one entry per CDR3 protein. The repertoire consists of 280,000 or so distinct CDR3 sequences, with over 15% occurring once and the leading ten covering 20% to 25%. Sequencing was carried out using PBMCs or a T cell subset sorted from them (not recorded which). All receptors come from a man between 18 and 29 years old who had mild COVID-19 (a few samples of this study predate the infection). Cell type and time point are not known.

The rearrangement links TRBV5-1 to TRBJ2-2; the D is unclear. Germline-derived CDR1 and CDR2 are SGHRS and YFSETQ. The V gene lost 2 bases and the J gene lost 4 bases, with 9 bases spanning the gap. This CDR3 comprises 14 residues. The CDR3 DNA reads TGCGCCAGCAGCTTAGCGCTGAGCACCGGGGAGCTGTTTTTT. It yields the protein CASSLALSTGELFF.

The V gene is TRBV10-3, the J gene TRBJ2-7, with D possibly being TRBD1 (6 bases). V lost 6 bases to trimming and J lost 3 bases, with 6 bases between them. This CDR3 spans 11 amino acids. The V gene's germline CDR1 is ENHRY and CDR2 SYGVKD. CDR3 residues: CAIRDSYEQYF. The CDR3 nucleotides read TGTGCCATCAGGGACAGCTACGAGCAGTACTTC.

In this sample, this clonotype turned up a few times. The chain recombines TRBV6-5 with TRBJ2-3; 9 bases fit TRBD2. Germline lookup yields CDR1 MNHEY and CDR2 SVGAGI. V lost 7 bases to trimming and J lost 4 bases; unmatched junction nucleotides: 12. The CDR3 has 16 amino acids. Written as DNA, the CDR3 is TGTGCCAGCATGGCGGGGGGGCCGGTAGAATCAGATACGCAGTATTTT. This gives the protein CASMAGGPVESDTQYF.

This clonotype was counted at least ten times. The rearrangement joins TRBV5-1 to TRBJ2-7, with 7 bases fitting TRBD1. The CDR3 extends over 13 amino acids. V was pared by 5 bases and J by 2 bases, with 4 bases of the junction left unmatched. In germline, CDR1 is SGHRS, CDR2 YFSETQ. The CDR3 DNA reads TGCGCCAGCAGAAGACAGGGAACCTACGAGCAGTACGTC. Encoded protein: CASRRQGTYEQYV.

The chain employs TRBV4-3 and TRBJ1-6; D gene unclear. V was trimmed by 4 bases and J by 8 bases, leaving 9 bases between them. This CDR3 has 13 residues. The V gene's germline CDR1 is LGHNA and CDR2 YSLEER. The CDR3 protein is CASSLSSYSPLHF. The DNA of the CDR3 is TGCGCCAGCAGCCTATCAAGCTATTCACCCCTCCACTTT.

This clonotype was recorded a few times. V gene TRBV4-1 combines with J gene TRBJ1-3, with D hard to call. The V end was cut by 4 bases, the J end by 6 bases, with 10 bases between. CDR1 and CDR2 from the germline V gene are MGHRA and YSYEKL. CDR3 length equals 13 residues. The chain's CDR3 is CASSRTGANTIYF. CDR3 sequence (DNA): TGCGCCAGCAGCCGCACCGGAGCAAACACCATATATTTT.

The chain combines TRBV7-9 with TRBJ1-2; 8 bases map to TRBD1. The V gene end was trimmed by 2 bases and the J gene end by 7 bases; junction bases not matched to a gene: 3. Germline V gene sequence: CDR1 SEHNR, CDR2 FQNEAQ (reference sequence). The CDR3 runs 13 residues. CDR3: CASSLPGGFGYTF. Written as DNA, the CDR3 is TGTGCCAGCAGCTTACCAGGGGGCTTTGGCTACACCTTC.

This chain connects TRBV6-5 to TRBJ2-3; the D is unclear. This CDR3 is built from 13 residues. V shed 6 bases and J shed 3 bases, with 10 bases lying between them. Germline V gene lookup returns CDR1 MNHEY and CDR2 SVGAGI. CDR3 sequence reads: CASSITGTDTQYF. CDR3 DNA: TGTGCCAGCAGCATAACCGGTACAGATACGCAGTATTTT.

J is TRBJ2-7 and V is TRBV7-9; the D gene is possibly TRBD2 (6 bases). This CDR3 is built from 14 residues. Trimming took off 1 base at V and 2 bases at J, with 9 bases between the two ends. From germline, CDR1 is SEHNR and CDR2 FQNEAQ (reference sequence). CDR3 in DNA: TGTGCCAGCAGCTTAGGGGACTGGACCTACGAGCAGTACGTC. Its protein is CASSLGDWTYEQYV.

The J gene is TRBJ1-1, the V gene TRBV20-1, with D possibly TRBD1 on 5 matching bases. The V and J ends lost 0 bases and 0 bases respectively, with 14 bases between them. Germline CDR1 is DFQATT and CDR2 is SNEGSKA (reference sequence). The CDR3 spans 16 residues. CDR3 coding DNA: TGCAGTGCTAGAGATCCCCCGGGGCGGGTGAACACTGAAGCTTTCTTT. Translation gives CSARDPPGRVNTEAFF.

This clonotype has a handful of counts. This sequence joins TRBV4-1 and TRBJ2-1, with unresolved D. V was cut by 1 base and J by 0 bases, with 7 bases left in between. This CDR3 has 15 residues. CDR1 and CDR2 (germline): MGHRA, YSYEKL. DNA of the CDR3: TGCGCCAGCAGCCAAGTTGCAAGCTCCTACAATGAGCAGTTCTTC. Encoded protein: CASSQVASSYNEQFF.

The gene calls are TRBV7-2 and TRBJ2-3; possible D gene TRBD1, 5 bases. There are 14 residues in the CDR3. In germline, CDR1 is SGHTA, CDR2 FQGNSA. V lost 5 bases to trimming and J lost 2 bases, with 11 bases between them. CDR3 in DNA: TGTGCCAGCAGCCTCCGACAGCCCACAGATACGCAGTATTTT. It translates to CASSLRQPTDTQYF. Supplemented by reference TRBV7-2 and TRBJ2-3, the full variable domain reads GAGVSQSPSNKVTEKGKDVELRCDPISGHTALYWYRQSLGQGLEFLIYFQGNSAPDKSGLPSDRFSAERTGGSVSTLTIQRTQQEDSAVYLCASSLRQPTDTQYFGPGTRLTVL.

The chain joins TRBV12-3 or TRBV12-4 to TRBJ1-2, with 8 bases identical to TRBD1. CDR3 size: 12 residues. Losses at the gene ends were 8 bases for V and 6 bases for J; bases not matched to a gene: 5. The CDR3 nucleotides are TGTGCCAGCGGACAGGGAAGGGATGGCTACACCTTC. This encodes CASGQGRDGYTF.

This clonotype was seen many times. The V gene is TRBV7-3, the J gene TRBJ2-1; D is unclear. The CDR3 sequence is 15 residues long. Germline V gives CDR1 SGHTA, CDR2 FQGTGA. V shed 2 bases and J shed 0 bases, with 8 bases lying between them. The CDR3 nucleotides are TGTGCCAGCAGCTTAGGCCCCAGCTCCTACAATGAGCAGTTCTTC. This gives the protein CASSLGPSSYNEQFF.

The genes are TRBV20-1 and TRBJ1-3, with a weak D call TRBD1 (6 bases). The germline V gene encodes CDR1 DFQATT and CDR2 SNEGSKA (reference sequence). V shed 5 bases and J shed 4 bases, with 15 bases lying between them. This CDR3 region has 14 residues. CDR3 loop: CSAPDRKNGNTIYF. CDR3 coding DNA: TGCAGTGCTCCGGACAGAAAAAACGGAAACACCATATATTTT.

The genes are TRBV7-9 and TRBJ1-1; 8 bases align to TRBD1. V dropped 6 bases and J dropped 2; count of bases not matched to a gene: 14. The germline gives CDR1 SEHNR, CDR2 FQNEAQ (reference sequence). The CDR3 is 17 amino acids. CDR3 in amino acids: CASRPPLRTGPNTEAFF. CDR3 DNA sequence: TGTGCCAGCAGGCCTCCCTTAAGGACAGGGCCCAACACTGAAGCTTTCTTT.

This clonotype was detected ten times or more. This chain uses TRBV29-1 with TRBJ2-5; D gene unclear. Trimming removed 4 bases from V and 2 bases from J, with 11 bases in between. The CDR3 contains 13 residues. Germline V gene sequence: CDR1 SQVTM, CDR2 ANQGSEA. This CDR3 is CSVVPDIQETQYF. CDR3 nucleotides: TGCAGCGTTGTGCCAGATATACAAGAGACCCAGTACTTC.

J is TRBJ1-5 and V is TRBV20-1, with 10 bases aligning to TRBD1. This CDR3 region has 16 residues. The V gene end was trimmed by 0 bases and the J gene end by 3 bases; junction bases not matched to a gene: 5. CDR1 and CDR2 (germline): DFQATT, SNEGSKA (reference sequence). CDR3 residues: CSARDRDRGLNQPQHF. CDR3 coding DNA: TGCAGTGCTAGAGACCGCGACAGGGGGCTCAATCAGCCCCAGCATTTT.

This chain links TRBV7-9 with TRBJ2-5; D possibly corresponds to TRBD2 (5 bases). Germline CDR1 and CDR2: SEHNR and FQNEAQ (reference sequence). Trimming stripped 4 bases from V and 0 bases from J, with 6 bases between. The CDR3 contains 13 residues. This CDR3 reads CASSWRNQETQYF. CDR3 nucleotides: TGTGCCAGCAGCTGGAGGAACCAAGAGACCCAGTACTTC. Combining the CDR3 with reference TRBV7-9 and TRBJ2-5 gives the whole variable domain DTGVSQNPRHKITKRGQNVTFRCDPISEHNRLYWYRQTLGQGPEFLTYFQNEAQLEKSRLLSDRFSAERPKGSFSTLEIQRTEQGDSAMYLCASSWRNQETQYFGPGTRLLVL.

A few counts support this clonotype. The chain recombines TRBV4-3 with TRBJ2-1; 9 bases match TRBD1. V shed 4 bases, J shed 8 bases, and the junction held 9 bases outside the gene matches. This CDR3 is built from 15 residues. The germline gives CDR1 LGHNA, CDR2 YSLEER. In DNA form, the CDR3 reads TGCGCCAGCAGCCTCGACAGGGGGTCTAGTTATGAGCAGTTCTTC. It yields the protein CASSLDRGSSYEQFF.

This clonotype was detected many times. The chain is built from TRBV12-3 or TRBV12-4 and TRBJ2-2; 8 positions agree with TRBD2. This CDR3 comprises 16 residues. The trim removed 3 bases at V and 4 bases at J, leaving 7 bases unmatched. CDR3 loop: CASSFADGGATGELFF. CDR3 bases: TGTGCCAGCAGTTTCGCGGACGGGGGGGCCACCGGGGAGCTGTTTTTT.

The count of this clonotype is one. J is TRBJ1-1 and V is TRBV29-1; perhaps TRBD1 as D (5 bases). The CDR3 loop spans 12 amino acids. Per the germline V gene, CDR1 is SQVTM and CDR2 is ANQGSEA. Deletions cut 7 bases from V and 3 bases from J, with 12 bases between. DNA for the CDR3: TGCAGCGGTGCAGGGAGGGACACTGAAGCTTTCTTT. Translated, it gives CSGAGRDTEAFF.

The CDR3 DNA reads TGCGCCAGCAGCAACACGCCGGGACACAGGACCGGGGAGCTGTTTTTT. Amino acid sequence: CASSNTPGHRTGELFF. This chain connects TRBV5-1 to TRBJ2-2; perhaps TRBD1 as D (6 bases). Between the trimmed V and J ends, which lost 4 bases and 5 bases, there was a span of 18 bases. This CDR3 is built from 16 residues. Germline values: CDR1 SGHRS, CDR2 YFSETQ.

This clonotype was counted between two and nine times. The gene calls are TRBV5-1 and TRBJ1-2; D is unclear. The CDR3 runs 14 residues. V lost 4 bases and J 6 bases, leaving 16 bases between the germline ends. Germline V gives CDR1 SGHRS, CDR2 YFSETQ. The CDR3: CASSLGQVWDGYTF. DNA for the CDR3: TGCGCCAGCAGCCTAGGCCAAGTGTGGGATGGCTACACCTTC.

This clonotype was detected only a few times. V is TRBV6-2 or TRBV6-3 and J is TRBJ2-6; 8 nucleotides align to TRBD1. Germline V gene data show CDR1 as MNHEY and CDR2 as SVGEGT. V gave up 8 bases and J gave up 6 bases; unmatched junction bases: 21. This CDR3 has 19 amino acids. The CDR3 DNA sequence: TGTGCCAGCTCCTACTCGGATTTTGACCAGGGGGCGTTGGCCAACGTCCTGACTTTC. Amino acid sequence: CASSYSDFDQGALANVLTF.

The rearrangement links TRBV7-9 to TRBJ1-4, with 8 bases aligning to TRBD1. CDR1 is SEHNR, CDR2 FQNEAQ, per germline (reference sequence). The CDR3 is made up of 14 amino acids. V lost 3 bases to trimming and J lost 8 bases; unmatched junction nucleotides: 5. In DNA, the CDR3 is TGTGCCAGCAGCTTGACAGGGGTTGGCGAAAAACTGTTTTTT. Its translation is CASSLTGVGEKLFF.

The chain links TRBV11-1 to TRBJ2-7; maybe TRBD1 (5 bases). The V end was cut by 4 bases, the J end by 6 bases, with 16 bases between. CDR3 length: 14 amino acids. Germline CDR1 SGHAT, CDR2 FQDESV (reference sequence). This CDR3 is CASSSWTSLGEQYF. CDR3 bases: TGTGCCAGCAGCTCATGGACATCCTTGGGCGAGCAGTACTTC.

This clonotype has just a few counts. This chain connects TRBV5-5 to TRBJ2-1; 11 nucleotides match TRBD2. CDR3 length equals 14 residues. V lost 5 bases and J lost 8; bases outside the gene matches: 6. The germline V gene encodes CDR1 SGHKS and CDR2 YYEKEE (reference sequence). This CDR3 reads CASSSGLAVDEQFF. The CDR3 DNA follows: TGTGCCAGCAGTTCGGGACTAGCGGTTGATGAGCAGTTCTTC.